The 21 T cell receptor beta chains below all came from one sample that was sequenced in a study of blood T cell repertoires in COVID-19. The assay was immunoSEQ multiplex PCR, and TCRdb's table has in-frame clones only and misses some. The repertoire holds about 130,000 clones, with around 75% as singletons. Input material: peripheral blood. These TCRs come from a woman in her 70s with COVID-19, enrolled during active disease.

The rearrangement links TRBV27 to TRBJ1-2; D is undetermined. The germline CDR1 and CDR2 sequences are MNHEY and SMNVEV (reference sequence). The CDR3 totals 16 residues. V lost 4 bases to trimming and J lost 3 bases, with 18 bases between them. CDR3: CASSSTGHRADYGYTF. CDR3 DNA sequence: TGTGCCAGCAGTTCGACGGGTCACCGAGCGGACTATGGCTACACCTTC.

This clone appeared a single time. This sequence joins TRBV6-2 or TRBV6-3 and TRBJ2-3; 9 bases are shared with TRBD1. The CDR3 contains 13 residues. Germline V CDR1 and CDR2: MNHEY, SVGEGT. V lost 6 bases to trimming and J lost 6 bases; unmatched junction nucleotides: 4. This CDR3 reads CASSRTGVDTQYF. In nucleotides, the CDR3 is TGTGCCAGCAGCCGGACAGGGGTGGATACGCAGTATTTT.

In its sample, this clone was seen once. The chain couples TRBV7-9 to TRBJ1-2; no reliable D call. The CDR3 runs 16 residues. The germline gives CDR1 SEHNR, CDR2 FQNEAQ (reference sequence). V was trimmed by 1 base and J by 1 base, leaving 13 bases between them. The CDR3: CASSLVLLALNYGYTF. The CDR3 bases are TGTGCCAGCAGCTTAGTCCTCCTCGCGCTTAACTATGGCTACACCTTC.

This clone was seen a handful of times. The chain has TRBV6-5 and TRBJ1-1; perhaps TRBD1 as D (5 bases). CDR1 and CDR2 from the germline V gene are MNHEY and SVGAGI. The CDR3 is made up of 14 amino acids. V was shortened by 6 bases and J by 5 bases, with 16 bases between the two germline ends. CDR3 DNA sequence: TGTGCCAGCAGGCCGGCGGGGGAATTGACTGAAGCTTTCTTT. Its translation: CASRPAGELTEAFF.

CDR3 sequence: CASSTTRNQPQHF. As DNA, the CDR3 is TGTGCCAGCAGTACGACAAGAAATCAGCCCCAGCATTTT. The rearrangement links TRBV28 to TRBJ1-5; D uncertain. Trimming left V 5 bases short and J 4 bases short, with 9 bases between. Germline values: CDR1 MDHEN, CDR2 SYDVKM. CDR3 length: 13 amino acids.

The chain combines TRBV2 with TRBJ2-2, with 9 bases aligning to TRBD2. The CDR3 spans 15 residues. The germline gives CDR1 SNHLY, CDR2 FYNNEI. V shed 4 bases and J 4 bases; nucleotides not matched to a gene: 4. CDR3 loop: CASSVVAGVTGELFF. The DNA for the CDR3 is TGTGCCAGCAGTGTGGTAGCGGGGGTCACCGGGGAGCTGTTTTTT.

This clone was counted a few times. The chain joins TRBV2 to TRBJ1-1; TRBD1 is a possible D gene (6 bases). The CDR3 spans 14 residues. The germline CDR1 and CDR2 sequences are SNHLY and FYNNEI. V was pared by 3 bases and J by 4 bases, with 12 bases between. CDR3 DNA: TGTGCCAGCAGTGACAGGGGAGTGGGCACTGAAGCTTTCTTT. It codes for CASSDRGVGTEAFF.

This chain's CDR3 is CATSLGQASGNTIYF. Here the CDR3 DNA reads TGTGCCACCAGCCTGGGTCAGGCGTCTGGAAACACCATATATTTT. The V call is TRBV15, the J call TRBJ1-3; D remains ambiguous. Trimming stripped 5 bases from V and 1 base from J, with 12 bases between. The CDR3 consists of 15 residues. Germline V gene data show CDR1 as LNHNV and CDR2 as YYDKDF (reference sequence).

This sequence joins TRBV9 and TRBJ1-2; 7 bases agree with TRBD1. Trimming removed 2 bases from V and 2 bases from J; junction bases left unmatched: 9. Germline values: CDR1 SGDLS, CDR2 YYNGEE. The CDR3 spans 16 residues. The CDR3: CASSVGGTATNYGYTF. The CDR3 bases are TGTGCCAGCAGCGTCGGTGGGACAGCAACCAACTATGGCTACACCTTC.

The chain joins TRBV6-5 to TRBJ1-2; TRBD1 matches at 8 bases. The trim removed 3 bases at V and 4 bases at J, leaving 4 bases unmatched. This CDR3 has 14 amino acids. CDR1 is MNHEY, CDR2 SVGAGI, per germline. DNA for the CDR3: TGTGCCAGCAGTTATGACGGACAGGGCTATGGCTACACCTTC. Translating gives CASSYDGQGYGYTF.

The chain carries TRBV2 and TRBJ1-3; a possible D gene is TRBD1 (5 bases). The CDR3 consists of 16 residues. Germline V gives CDR1 SNHLY, CDR2 FYNNEI. V was trimmed by 3 bases and J by 4 bases, leaving 16 bases between them. CDR3 amino acids: CASSEGRRALGNTIYF. CDR3 sequence (DNA): TGTGCCAGCAGTGAGGGGCGGAGGGCGCTCGGAAACACCATATATTTT.

The chain uses TRBV4-1 and TRBJ2-7; 11 positions match TRBD1. V lost 4 bases to trimming and J lost 5 bases; unmatched junction nucleotides: 7. The CDR3 covers 15 residues. Germline V gives CDR1 MGHRA, CDR2 YSYEKL. The CDR3 bases are TGCGCCAGCAGCCGAAGGGACAGGGGGACTGACGAGCAGTACTTC. Translating gives CASSRRDRGTDEQYF.

The genes are TRBV4-1 and TRBJ2-5; TRBD2 agrees at 9 bases. This CDR3 contains 17 residues. Trimming removed 0 bases from V and 2 bases from J; junction bases left unmatched: 7. Germline V gene sequence: CDR1 MGHRA, CDR2 YSYEKL. The CDR3 region has the DNA TGCGCCAGCAGCCAAGATAAGCGGGGGGCCCAACAAGAGACCCAGTACTTC. Protein product: CASSQDKRGAQQETQYF.

The chain joins TRBV6-5 to TRBJ1-2, with TRBD1 matching 7 bases. The CDR3 extends over 14 amino acids. V gave up 8 bases and J gave up 4 bases; unmatched junction bases: 10. Germline loops: CDR1 MNHEY, CDR2 SVGAGI. The CDR3 loop is CASGQHRGGYGYTF. CDR3 sequence (DNA): TGTGCCAGCGGACAGCACAGGGGTGGCTATGGCTACACCTTC.

For this clone: The sample carries other DNA sequences with the same CDR3. V is TRBV7-2 and J is TRBJ1-2, with 10 bases fitting TRBD1. This CDR3 spans 14 amino acids. Germline lookup yields CDR1 SGHTA and CDR2 FQGNSA. J lost 2 bases, V lost 4 bases, and 1 base had no gene match. Written as DNA, the CDR3 is TGTGCCAGCAGCTCGGACAGGGGGAACTATGGCTACACCTTC. Translating it yields CASSSDRGNYGYTF.

This clone was seen just once. This chain links TRBV30 with TRBJ1-2; possible D gene TRBD1, 5 bases. Germline V lookup: CDR1 GTSNPN, CDR2 SVGIG (reference sequence). The CDR3 extends over 14 amino acids. With 2 bases removed from V and 3 bases from J, the gap between germline ends came to 13 bases. The CDR3 protein is CAWSTPGGYYGYTF. In nucleotides, the CDR3 is TGTGCCTGGAGTACCCCGGGGGGTTACTATGGCTACACCTTC.

This sequence joins TRBV18 and TRBJ1-3; no reliable D call. The CDR3 contains 16 residues. Looked up from germline, CDR1 is KGHSH and CDR2 is LQKENI. The ends were cut back, 5 bases at V and 0 bases at J, with 14 bases in the middle. CDR3 coding DNA: TGTGCCAGCTCAGCTAACGGCGGATTCTCTGGAAACACCATATATTTT. This translates into CASSANGGFSGNTIYF.

V gene TRBV19 combines with J gene TRBJ1-5; 9 bases match TRBD1. Unmatched junction bases numbered 10, after V lost 7 bases and J lost 6 bases. This CDR3 has 15 residues. CDR1 is LNHDA, CDR2 SQIVND, per germline (reference sequence). Written as DNA, the CDR3 is TGTGCCAGTACTATGGACAGGGGATCTGTTCAGCCCCAGCATTTT. Translating it yields CASTMDRGSVQPQHF.

V usage is TRBV7-2 and J usage is TRBJ1-1; no clear D. V was clipped by 1 base and J by 4 bases, with 7 bases between them. CDR3 length equals 13 residues. Germline CDR1 is SGHTA and CDR2 is FQGNSA. This CDR3 is CASSLGYSTEAFF. DNA for the CDR3: TGTGCCAGCAGCTTAGGGTATAGCACTGAAGCTTTCTTT.

This clone has more than one count but fewer than ten. The chain couples TRBV30 to TRBJ1-3; D is perhaps TRBD1 (5 bases). The germline V gene has CDR1 GTSNPN and CDR2 SVGIG (reference sequence). The CDR3 runs to 14 residues. The germline V and J ends were trimmed by 6 bases and 0 bases, with 12 bases remaining between them. CDR3 nucleotide sequence: TGTGCCTGCTATGACGACAGCTCTGGAAACACCATATATTTT. It translates to CACYDDSSGNTIYF.

This clone was recorded a few times. J is TRBJ1-1 and V is TRBV6-5; D remains ambiguous. Germline V lookup: CDR1 MNHEY, CDR2 SVGAGI. The V gene lost 6 bases and the J gene lost 3 bases, with 17 bases spanning the gap. The CDR3 is 15 residues long. CDR3: CASSLWRAGDTEAFF. The CDR3, as DNA: TGTGCCAGCAGCCTTTGGAGGGCCGGGGACACTGAAGCTTTCTTT.